This entry lists 32 T cell receptor beta chains sequenced from one sample in a study of human T cells and chemical hapten exposure. The time point: patch test 2, 6 weeks after DPC sensitization. Treatment: therapeutic diphenylcyclopropenone sensitization with weekly scalp DPC. TCRdb re-called the RACE reads through MiXCR, storing one row per CDR3 protein. The top ten hold 6.6% of the sample, which has roughly 30,000 distinct CDR3 sequences, 9.4% seen once. Sample: whole blood, taken in connection with sensitization to the hapten diphenylcyclopropenone (DPC). The receptor set was obtained from a man aged 30 to 39 with alopecia areata. Some clones in this sample may be carry-over from other donors' samples.

The V and J genes are TRBV7-2 and TRBJ2-7; 9 bases are shared with TRBD1. The CDR3 covers 17 residues. Germline assignment: CDR1 SGHTA and CDR2 FQGNSA. The junction had 10 bases not matched to a gene; V was cut back by 0 bases and J by 4 bases. CDR3 protein: CASSLAGPGQGLYEQYF. CDR3 bases: TGTGCCAGCAGCTTAGCGGGGCCGGGACAGGGTCTGTACGAGCAGTACTTC.

The sample holds many counts of this clonotype. The chain couples TRBV7-9 to TRBJ2-1, with 10 bases matching TRBD2. CDR1 and CDR2 from the germline V gene are SEHNR and FQNEAQ (reference sequence). The CDR3 loop spans 15 amino acids. Germline trimming cut 5 bases from V and 8 bases from J; bases unmatched to any gene: 9. The CDR3 reads CASSPKREGLYEQFF. Written as DNA, the CDR3 is TGTGCCAGCAGCCCCAAGCGGGAGGGTTTGTATGAGCAGTTCTTC.

This clonotype was detected only a few times. The gene calls are TRBV3-1 and TRBJ2-3; D might be TRBD1 (5 bases). CDR3 length: 16 residues. V was shortened by 5 bases and J by 7 bases, with 22 bases between the two germline ends. CDR1 is LGHDT and CDR2 is YNNKEL in the germline V gene (reference sequence). CDR3 amino acids: CASSSPSEVQGYTQYF. CDR3 nucleotide sequence: TGTGCCAGCAGCTCCCCCTCCGAGGTCCAGGGTTATACGCAGTATTTT.

The V gene is TRBV7-2, the J gene TRBJ2-3; no firm D call. V was clipped by 1 base and J by 0 bases, with 5 bases between them. There are 14 residues in the CDR3. CDR1 and CDR2 (germline): SGHTA, FQGNSA. CDR3 nucleotides: TGTGCCAGCAGCTTAGAACCGAGCACAGATACGCAGTATTTT. It yields the protein CASSLEPSTDTQYF.

With respect to this clonotype: This may arise from a read error, as a much more abundant clone is one base away. The chain joins TRBV18 to TRBJ2-7; TRBD1 matches at 7 bases. This CDR3 spans 14 amino acids. Germline CDR1 and CDR2: KGHSH and LQKENI. CDR3 sequence reads: CANSPSDRPYEQYF. CDR3 sequence (DNA): TGTGCCAACTCACCTTCGGACAGGCCCTACGAGCAGTACTTC.

The sample holds many counts of this clonotype. V gene TRBV19 combines with J gene TRBJ2-7; D is unclear. CDR3 length: 13 residues. In germline, CDR1 is LNHDA, CDR2 SQIVND (reference sequence). Trimming removed 1 base from V and 6 bases from J, with 10 bases in between. The CDR3 DNA follows: TGTGCCAGTAGTATAGCGGTCTCCGGCGAGCAGTACTTC. This codes for CASSIAVSGEQYF.

This clonotype has only one observation. A much bigger clone sits one base away, suggesting this may be a read error. The rearrangement links TRBV18 to TRBJ2-7; D call uncertain. This CDR3 has 13 residues. Looked up from germline, CDR1 is KGHSH and CDR2 is LQKENI. As DNA, the CDR3 is TGTGCCAGCTCCAACCCGGCCAACTACGAGCGGTACTTC. The encoded protein is CASSNPANYERYF.

Many counts were recorded for this clonotype. The chain uses TRBV7-2 and TRBJ1-3; D perhaps matches TRBD1 (6 bases). From germline, CDR1 is SGHTA and CDR2 FQGNSA. V dropped 10 bases and J dropped 0 bases, with 13 bases sitting between them. The CDR3 is made up of 14 amino acids. CDR3 in amino acids: CATSQGSSGNTIYF. The CDR3 nucleotides are TGTGCCACTTCGCAGGGGAGCTCTGGAAACACCATATATTTT. Drawing the rest from reference TRBV7-2 and TRBJ1-3, the complete variable domain is GAGVSQSPSNKVTEKGKDVELRCDPISGHTALYWYRQSLGQGLEFLIYFQGNSAPDKSGLPSDRFSAERTGGSVSTLTIQRTQQEDSAVYLCATSQGSSGNTIYFGEGSWLTVV.

This clonotype showed up many times. The chain has TRBV3-1 and TRBJ2-7; the D is unclear. Trimming stripped 4 bases from V and 6 bases from J, with 13 bases between. Per germline, CDR1 LGHDT and CDR2 YNNKEL (reference sequence). The CDR3 covers 13 residues. The CDR3 DNA reads as TGTGCCAGCAGCCTTAGAGGAGTGTTCGAGCAGTACTTC. This sequence encodes CASSLRGVFEQYF.

This clonotype was detected ten times or more. V usage is TRBV4-2 and J usage is TRBJ2-3; the match to TRBD1 covers 9 bases. The CDR3 sequence is 15 residues long. Germline V gene lookup returns CDR1 LGHNA and CDR2 YNFKEQ. The V segment lost 0 bases and the J segment 4 bases; nucleotides outside the gene matches: 2. In nucleotides, the CDR3 is TGTGCCAGCAGCCAAGAGAGACAGGGGGCAGATACGCAGTATTTT. Amino acid sequence: CASSQERQGADTQYF.

This clonotype showed up many times. The rearrangement joins TRBV10-3 to TRBJ1-1; TRBD1 agrees at 7 bases. Trimming removed 8 bases from V and 0 bases from J; junction bases left unmatched: 6. CDR1 and CDR2 (germline): ENHRY, SYGVKD. The CDR3 sequence is 14 residues long. The CDR3 is CAIWTGTMNTEAFF. The DNA of the CDR3 is TGTGCCATCTGGACAGGCACCATGAACACTGAAGCTTTCTTT.

This clonotype was found many times. This chain connects TRBV20-1 to TRBJ1-1; possibly TRBD1 for D (5 bases). V lost 0 bases, J lost 10 bases, and 15 bases lay in between. Germline CDR1 reads DFQATT; CDR2 reads SNEGSKA (reference sequence). The CDR3 covers 13 residues. In DNA form, the CDR3 reads TGCAGTGCTAGAGATCAGGGAAACGGCGTAGCTTTCTTT. Encoded protein: CSARDQGNGVAFF.

The sample holds many counts of this clonotype. The CDR3 DNA sequence: TGTGCCAGCAGCTGGCGGGCAGGGGCTATGAACACTGAAGCTTTCTTT. It translates to CASSWRAGAMNTEAFF. This sequence joins TRBV5-6 and TRBJ1-1; perhaps TRBD1 as D (6 bases). The V gene lost 3 bases and the J gene lost 0 bases, with 15 bases spanning the gap. CDR3 length: 16 residues. Germline loops: CDR1 SGHDT, CDR2 YYEEEE.

This chain connects TRBV3-1 to TRBJ2-5; either TRBD1 or TRBD2 may fit D (5 bases each). The CDR3 spans 15 residues. The germline V gene has CDR1 LGHDT and CDR2 YNNKEL (reference sequence). The V end was cut by 4 bases, the J end by 2 bases, with 14 bases between. CDR3 DNA: TGTGCCAGCAGCCCACCGGTGTGGGGGCAAGAGACCCAGTACTTC. This codes for CASSPPVWGQETQYF.

The chain links TRBV10-3 to TRBJ1-2; D not resolved. CDR1 and CDR2 (germline): ENHRY, SYGVKD. Trimming removed 0 bases at V and 7 bases at J, with 3 bases between. The CDR3 runs to 11 residues. CDR3 DNA: TGTGCCATCAGTGAGTCGACTGGCTACACCTTC. Its translation is CAISESTGYTF.

V usage is TRBV6-2 or TRBV6-3 and J usage is TRBJ1-6; D remains unclear. Per the germline V gene, CDR1 is MNHEY and CDR2 is SVGEGT. This CDR3 region has 13 residues. V lost 2 bases, J lost 6 bases, and 5 bases lay in between. CDR3 DNA: TGTGCCAGCAGTTACGTACTTAATTCACCCCTCCACTTT. Translating gives CASSYVLNSPLHF.

This clonotype has at least ten counts. The rearrangement uses TRBV20-1 and TRBJ2-3, with D possibly TRBD2 on 5 matching bases. V dropped 6 bases and J dropped 4 bases, with 17 bases sitting between them. This CDR3 is built from 14 residues. Germline lookup yields CDR1 DFQATT and CDR2 SNEGSKA (reference sequence). The CDR3 coding sequence is TGCAGTGCCGAGGGCCAAGGGAAGGCAGATACGCAGTATTTT. Translated: CSAEGQGKADTQYF.

This clonotype occurred many times. V is TRBV7-9 and J is TRBJ2-3; TRBD1 matches 10 bases. Germline-derived CDR1 and CDR2 are SEHNR and FQNEAQ (reference sequence). The CDR3 has 16 residues. J was trimmed by 4 bases and V by 3 bases; bases with no gene match: 7. The CDR3: CASSFDSGQGSDTQYF. Here the CDR3 DNA reads TGTGCCAGCAGCTTCGACTCGGGACAGGGGTCAGATACGCAGTATTTT. Looking up the rest from reference TRBV7-9 and TRBJ2-3 gives the full variable domain: DTGVSQNPRHKITKRGQNVTFRCDPISEHNRLYWYRQTLGQGPEFLTYFQNEAQLEKSRLLSDRFSAERPKGSFSTLEIQRTEQGDSAMYLCASSFDSGQGSDTQYFGPGTRLTVL.

This clonotype was found many times. The gene calls are TRBV4-2 and TRBJ1-1; 7 bases map to TRBD1. Germline CDR1 and CDR2: LGHNA and YNFKEQ. The trim removed 6 bases at V and 1 base at J, leaving 11 bases unmatched. This CDR3 spans 16 amino acids. The CDR3, as DNA: TGTGCCAGCAGACCACTTTACAGGGGCCCGAACACTGAAGCTTTCTTT. It translates to CASRPLYRGPNTEAFF.

This clonotype occurred many times. The V call is TRBV18, the J call TRBJ2-3; tentatively, D is TRBD2 (5 bases). Trimming took 4 bases from V and 6 from J, leaving 14 bases between them. Per germline, CDR1 KGHSH and CDR2 LQKENI. The CDR3 extends over 14 amino acids. The CDR3 DNA reads TGTGCCAGCTCACTCGGACTTCCCACGGATACGCAGTATTTT. Its protein is CASSLGLPTDTQYF.

This clonotype was counted many times. The chain combines TRBV14 with TRBJ2-5; a weak D match, TRBD1 (5 bases). CDR3 length equals 15 residues. Germline CDR1 and CDR2: SGHDN and FVKESK. Trimming shortened V by 0 bases and J by 2 bases, and 10 bases separated the two germline ends. CDR3 nucleotides: TGTGCCAGCAGCCAAGATTTGACAGCTCAAGAGACCCAGTACTTC. Translation: CASSQDLTAQETQYF. Variable domain in full (rest from reference TRBV14 and TRBJ2-5): EAGVTQFPSHSVIEKGQTVTLRCDPISGHDNLYWYRRVMGKEIKFLLHFVKESKQDESGMPNNRFLAERTGGTYSTLKVQPAELEDSGVYFCASSQDLTAQETQYFGPGTRLLVL.

Ten or more counts support this clonotype. The rearrangement uses TRBV5-5 and TRBJ1-5; 7 bases are shared with TRBD1. This CDR3 is 16 amino acids long. CDR1 and CDR2 (germline): SGHKS, YYEKEE (reference sequence). With V trimmed by 2 bases and J by 1 base, 6 bases remained unmatched. CDR3 residues: CASSFQGGLSNQPQHF. In DNA form, the CDR3 reads TGTGCCAGCAGCTTCCAGGGGGGGTTAAGCAATCAGCCCCAGCATTTT.

This clonotype has at least ten counts. The chain recombines TRBV11-2 with TRBJ2-5; 9 nucleotides match TRBD1. The germline CDR1 and CDR2 sequences are SGHAT and FQNNGV. The junction had 3 bases not matched to a gene; V was cut back by 5 bases and J by 5 bases. The length of the CDR3 is 13 residues. CDR3 nucleotide sequence: TGTGCCAGCAGCCGGGACAGGGAGGAGACCCAGTACTTC. Amino acids: CASSRDREETQYF.

In this sample, this clonotype is medium-sized (0.01 to 0.1%). This sequence joins TRBV7-9 and TRBJ2-4; 7 bases match TRBD1. The CDR3 covers 16 residues. Trimming at V came to 8 bases and at J to 1 base, leaving 11 bases not matched to a gene. Germline CDR1 SEHNR, CDR2 FQNEAQ (reference sequence). The CDR3 DNA reads TGTGCCAGCCAAGTTATAACAGGGGAGGCCAAAAACATTCAGTACTTC. It codes for CASQVITGEAKNIQYF.

The V gene is TRBV20-1, the J gene TRBJ2-7; D unclear. V lost 6 bases and J lost 3, with 12 bases in between. Per germline, CDR1 DFQATT and CDR2 SNEGSKA (reference sequence). The length of the CDR3 is 12 residues. CDR3 DNA: TGCAGTGCCCCTAGGGCGCTCTACGAGCAGTACTTC. Translation gives CSAPRALYEQYF.

The chain couples TRBV12-3 or TRBV12-4 to TRBJ2-7; D gene unclear. Trimming cost V 5 bases and J 5 bases, with 7 bases left between them. The CDR3 runs 11 residues. The CDR3 loop reads CASSVVDEQYF. CDR3 DNA: TGTGCCAGCAGTGTTGTCGACGAGCAGTACTTC.

This clonotype has a count of ten or more. The chain links TRBV12-3 or TRBV12-4 to TRBJ1-6; 7 nucleotides match TRBD1. This CDR3 comprises 17 residues. Trimming at V came to 5 bases and at J to 3 bases, leaving 10 bases not matched to a gene. CDR3 sequence reads: CASSPLGQPNYNSPLHF. For the CDR3, the DNA is TGTGCCAGCAGTCCGCTGGGACAGCCCAACTATAATTCACCCCTCCACTTT.

This clonotype showed up many times. The chain has TRBV6-2 or TRBV6-3 and TRBJ1-1; D gene ambiguous. The CDR3 covers 16 residues. Between the trimmed V and J ends, which lost 5 bases and 0 bases, there was a span of 16 bases. The V gene's germline CDR1 is MNHEY and CDR2 SVGEGT. CDR3 region: CASSAHMVSMNTEAFF. The DNA for the CDR3 is TGTGCCAGCAGTGCCCATATGGTGAGCATGAACACTGAAGCTTTCTTT.

At least ten counts were recorded for this clonotype. The rearrangement links TRBV27 to TRBJ1-4, with no clear D. Per germline, CDR1 MNHEY and CDR2 SMNVEV (reference sequence). V lost 5 bases and J 4 bases, leaving 8 bases between the germline ends. CDR3 length: 13 residues. The CDR3 is CASSADNNEKLFF. In nucleotides, the CDR3 is TGTGCCAGCAGTGCCGACAATAATGAAAAACTGTTTTTT.

The chain employs TRBV6-2 or TRBV6-3 and TRBJ1-1; 7 nucleotides agree with TRBD1. The germline V gene encodes CDR1 MNHEY and CDR2 SVGEGT. The CDR3 sequence is 14 residues long. J gave up 5 bases and V 7 bases, and 10 bases lay outside the gene matches. CDR3 protein: CASTSTLRGTEAFF. The CDR3 DNA is TGTGCCAGCACCTCTACCCTCAGGGGGACTGAAGCTTTCTTT.

The rearrangement links TRBV7-2 to TRBJ2-1; 7 positions match TRBD2. The CDR3 sequence is 14 residues long. The V gene's germline CDR1 is SGHTA and CDR2 FQGNSA. Trimming took 1 base from V and 10 from J; bases not matched to a gene: 7. Here the CDR3 reads CASSLGLATREQFF. The CDR3 bases are TGTGCCAGCAGCTTAGGACTAGCTACTCGGGAGCAGTTCTTC.

This clonotype was found many times. The genes are TRBV6-5 and TRBJ2-1, with 7 bases fitting TRBD1. V shed 5 bases and J 4 bases; nucleotides not matched to a gene: 2. The CDR3 is 13 residues long. Germline loops: CDR1 MNHEY, CDR2 SVGAGI. The DNA of the CDR3 is TGTGCCAGCAGTAGGGACAGTTACAATGAGCAGTTCTTC. Its protein product is CASSRDSYNEQFF.